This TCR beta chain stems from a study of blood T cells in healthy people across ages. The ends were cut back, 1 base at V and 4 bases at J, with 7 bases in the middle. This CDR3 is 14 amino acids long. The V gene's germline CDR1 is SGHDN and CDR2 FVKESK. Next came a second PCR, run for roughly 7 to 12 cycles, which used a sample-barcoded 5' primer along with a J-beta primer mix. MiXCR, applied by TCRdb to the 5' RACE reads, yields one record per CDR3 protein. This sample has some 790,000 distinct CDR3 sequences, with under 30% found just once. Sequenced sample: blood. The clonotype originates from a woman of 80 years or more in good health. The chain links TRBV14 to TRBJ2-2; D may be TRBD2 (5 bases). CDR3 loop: CASSQVAGTGELFF. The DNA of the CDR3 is TGTGCCAGCAGCCAAGTGGCGGGCACCGGGGAGCTGTTTTTT.